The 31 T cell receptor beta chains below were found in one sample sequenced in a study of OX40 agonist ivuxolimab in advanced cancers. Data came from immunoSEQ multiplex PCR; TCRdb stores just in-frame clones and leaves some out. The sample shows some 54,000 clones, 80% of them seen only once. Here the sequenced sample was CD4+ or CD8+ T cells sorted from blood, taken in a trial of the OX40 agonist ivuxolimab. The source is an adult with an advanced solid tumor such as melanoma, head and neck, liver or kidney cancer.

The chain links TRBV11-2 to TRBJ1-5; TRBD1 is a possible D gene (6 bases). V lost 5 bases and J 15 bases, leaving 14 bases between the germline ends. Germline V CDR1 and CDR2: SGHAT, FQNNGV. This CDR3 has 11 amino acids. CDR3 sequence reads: CASSLSGAGHF. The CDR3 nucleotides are TGTGCCAGCAGCCTCTCGGGGGCTGGGCATTTT. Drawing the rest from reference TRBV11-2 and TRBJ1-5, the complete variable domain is EAGVAQSPRYKIIEKRQSVAFWCNPISGHATLYWYQQILGQGPKLLIQFQNNGVVDDSQLPKDRFSAERLKGVDSTLKIQPAKLEDSAVYLCASSLSGAGHFGDGTRLSIL.

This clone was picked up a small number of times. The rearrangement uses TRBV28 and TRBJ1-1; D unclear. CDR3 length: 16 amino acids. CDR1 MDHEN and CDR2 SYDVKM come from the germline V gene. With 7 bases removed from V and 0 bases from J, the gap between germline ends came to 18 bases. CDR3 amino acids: CASIPLGQSMNTEAFF. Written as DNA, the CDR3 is TGTGCCAGCATCCCACTAGGTCAGAGCATGAACACTGAAGCTTTCTTT.

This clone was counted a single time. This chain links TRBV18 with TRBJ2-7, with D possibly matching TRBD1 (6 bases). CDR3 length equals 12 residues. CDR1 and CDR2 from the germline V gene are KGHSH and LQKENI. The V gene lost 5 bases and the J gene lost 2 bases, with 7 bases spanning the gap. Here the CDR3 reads CASSGTTYEQYF. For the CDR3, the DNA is TGTGCCAGCTCAGGGACAACCTACGAGCAGTACTTC.

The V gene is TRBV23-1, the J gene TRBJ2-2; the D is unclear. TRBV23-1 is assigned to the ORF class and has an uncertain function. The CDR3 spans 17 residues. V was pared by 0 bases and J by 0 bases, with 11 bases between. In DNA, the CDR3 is TGCGCCAGCAGTCAATCGATAAGTATCACGAACACCGGGGAGCTGTTTTTT. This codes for CASSQSISITNTGELFF.

The CDR3 loop reads CAISDLGANTEAFF. The CDR3 region has the DNA TGTGCCATCAGTGACCTCGGGGCCAACACTGAAGCTTTCTTT. J is TRBJ1-1 and V is TRBV10-3; D is perhaps TRBD1 (5 bases). Germline CDR1 and CDR2: ENHRY and SYGVKD. V was clipped by 3 bases and J by 2 bases, with 10 bases between them. This CDR3 contains 14 residues.

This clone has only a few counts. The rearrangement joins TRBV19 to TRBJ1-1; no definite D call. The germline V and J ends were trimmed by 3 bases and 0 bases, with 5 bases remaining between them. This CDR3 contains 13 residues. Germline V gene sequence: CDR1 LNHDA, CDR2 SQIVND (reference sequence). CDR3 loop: CASSMQMNTEAFF. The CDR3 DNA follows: TGTGCCAGTAGTATGCAGATGAACACTGAAGCTTTCTTT.

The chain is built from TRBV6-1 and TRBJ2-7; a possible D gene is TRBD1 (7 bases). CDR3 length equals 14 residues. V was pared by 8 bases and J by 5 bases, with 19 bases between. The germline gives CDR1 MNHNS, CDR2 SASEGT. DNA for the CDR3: TGTGCCAGCTGTCCAGGGGGGCACCGCCACGAGCAGTACTTC. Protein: CASCPGGHRHEQYF.

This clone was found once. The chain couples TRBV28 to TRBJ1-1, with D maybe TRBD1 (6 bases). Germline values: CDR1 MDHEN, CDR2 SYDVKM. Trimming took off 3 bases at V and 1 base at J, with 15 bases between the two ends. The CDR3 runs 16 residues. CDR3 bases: TGTGCCAGCAGTTTTCTCGGGGGGCGGAGGAACACTGAAGCTTTCTTT. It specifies CASSFLGGRRNTEAFF.

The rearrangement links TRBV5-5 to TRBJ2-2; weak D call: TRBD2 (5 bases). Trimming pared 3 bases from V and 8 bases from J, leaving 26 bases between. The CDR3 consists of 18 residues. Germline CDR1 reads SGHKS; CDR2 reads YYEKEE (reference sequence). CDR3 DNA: TGTGCCAGCAGCTCCAAAAGCGGTGATCGGTTACGGACTGGGGAGCTGTTTTTT. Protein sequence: CASSSKSGDRLRTGELFF.

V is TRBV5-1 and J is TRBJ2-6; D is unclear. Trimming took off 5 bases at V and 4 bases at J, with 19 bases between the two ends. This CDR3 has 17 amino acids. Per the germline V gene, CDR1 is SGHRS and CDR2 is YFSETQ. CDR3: CASSSKLGSVGANVLTF. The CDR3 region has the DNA TGCGCCAGCAGTTCTAAATTGGGGTCTGTGGGGGCCAACGTCCTGACTTTC.

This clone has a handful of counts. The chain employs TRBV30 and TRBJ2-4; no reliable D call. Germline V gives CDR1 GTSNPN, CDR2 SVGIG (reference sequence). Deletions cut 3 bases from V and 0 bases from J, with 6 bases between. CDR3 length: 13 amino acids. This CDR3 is CAWRELAKNIQYF. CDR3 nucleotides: TGTGCCTGGAGGGAGCTAGCCAAAAACATTCAGTACTTC.

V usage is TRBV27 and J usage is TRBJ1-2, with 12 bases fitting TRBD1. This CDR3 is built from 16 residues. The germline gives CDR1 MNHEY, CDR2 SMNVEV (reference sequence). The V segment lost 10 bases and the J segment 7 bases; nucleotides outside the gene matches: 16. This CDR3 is CATRKGDRGPLGGYTF. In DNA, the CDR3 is TGTGCCACCCGGAAGGGGGACAGGGGGCCTCTTGGTGGCTACACCTTC.

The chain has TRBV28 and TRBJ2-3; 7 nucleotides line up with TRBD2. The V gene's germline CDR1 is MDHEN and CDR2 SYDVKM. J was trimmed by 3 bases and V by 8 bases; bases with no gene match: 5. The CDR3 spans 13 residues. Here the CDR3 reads CASRLAATDTQYF. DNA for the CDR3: TGTGCCAGCCGACTAGCAGCGACAGATACGCAGTATTTT.

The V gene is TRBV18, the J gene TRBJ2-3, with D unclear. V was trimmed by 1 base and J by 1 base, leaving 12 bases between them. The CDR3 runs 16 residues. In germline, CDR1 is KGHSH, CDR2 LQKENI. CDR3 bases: TGTGCCAGCTCACCACGACTGCGACGGCGCACAGATACGCAGTATTTT. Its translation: CASSPRLRRRTDTQYF.

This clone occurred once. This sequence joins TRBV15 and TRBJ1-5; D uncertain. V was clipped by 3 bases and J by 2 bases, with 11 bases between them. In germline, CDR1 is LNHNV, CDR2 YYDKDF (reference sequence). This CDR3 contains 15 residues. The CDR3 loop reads CATSSGQSGNQPQHF. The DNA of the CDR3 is TGTGCCACCAGCAGCGGGCAGTCGGGCAATCAGCCCCAGCATTTT.

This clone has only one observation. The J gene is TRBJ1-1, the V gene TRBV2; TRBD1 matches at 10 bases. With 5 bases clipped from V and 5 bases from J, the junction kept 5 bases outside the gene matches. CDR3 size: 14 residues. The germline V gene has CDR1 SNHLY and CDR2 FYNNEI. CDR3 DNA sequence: TGTGCCAGCAGTCTGACAGGGGGCCGGACTGAAGCTTTCTTT. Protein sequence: CASSLTGGRTEAFF.

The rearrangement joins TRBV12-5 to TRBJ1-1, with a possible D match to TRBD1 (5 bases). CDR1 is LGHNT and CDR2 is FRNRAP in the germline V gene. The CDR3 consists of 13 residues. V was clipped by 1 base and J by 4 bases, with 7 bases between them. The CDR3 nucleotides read TGTGCTAGTGGTTTGGAAAGGGGCACTGAAGCTTTCTTT. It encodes CASGLERGTEAFF.

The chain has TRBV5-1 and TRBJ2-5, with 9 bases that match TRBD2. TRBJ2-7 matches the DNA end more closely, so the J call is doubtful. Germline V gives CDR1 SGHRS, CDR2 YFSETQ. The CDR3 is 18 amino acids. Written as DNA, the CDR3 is TGCGCCAGCAGCCCAGATTACGCGGGAGGGCCTAGAAGCAACGAGCAGTACTTC. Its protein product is CASSPDYAGGPRSNEQYF.

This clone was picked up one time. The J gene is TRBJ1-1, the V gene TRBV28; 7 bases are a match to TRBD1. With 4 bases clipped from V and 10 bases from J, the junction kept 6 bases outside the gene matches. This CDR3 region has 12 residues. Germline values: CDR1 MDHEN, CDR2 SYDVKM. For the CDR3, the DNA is TGTGCCAGCAGTTCCCAGAGGGGGCCAGCTTTCTTT. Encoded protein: CASSSQRGPAFF.

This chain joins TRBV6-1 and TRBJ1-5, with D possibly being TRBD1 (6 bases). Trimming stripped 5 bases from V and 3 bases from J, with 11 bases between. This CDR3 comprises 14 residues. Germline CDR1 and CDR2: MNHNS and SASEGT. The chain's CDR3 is CASSKDSYNQPQHF. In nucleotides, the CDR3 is TGTGCCAGCAGTAAGGACAGCTACAATCAGCCCCAGCATTTT.

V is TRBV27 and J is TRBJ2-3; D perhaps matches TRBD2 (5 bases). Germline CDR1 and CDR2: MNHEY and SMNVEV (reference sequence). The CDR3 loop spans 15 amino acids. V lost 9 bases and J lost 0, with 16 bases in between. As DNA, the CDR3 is TGTGCCAGTAGTCCAGCGGAGGCAAGCACAGATACGCAGTATTTT. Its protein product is CASSPAEASTDTQYF.

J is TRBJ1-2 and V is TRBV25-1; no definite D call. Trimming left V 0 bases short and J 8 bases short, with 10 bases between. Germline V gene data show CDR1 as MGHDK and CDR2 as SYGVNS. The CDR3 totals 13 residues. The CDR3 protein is CASSEYPERGYTF. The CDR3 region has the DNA TGTGCCAGCAGTGAATATCCCGAGAGAGGCTACACCTTC.

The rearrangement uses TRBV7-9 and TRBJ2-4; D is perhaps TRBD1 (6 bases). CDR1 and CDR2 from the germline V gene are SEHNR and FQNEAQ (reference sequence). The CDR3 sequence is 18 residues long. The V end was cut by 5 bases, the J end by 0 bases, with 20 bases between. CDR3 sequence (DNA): TGTGCCAGCAGCCACGGACTTGGTGGGGGCTTAGCCAAAAACATTCAGTACTTC. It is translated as CASSHGLGGGLAKNIQYF.

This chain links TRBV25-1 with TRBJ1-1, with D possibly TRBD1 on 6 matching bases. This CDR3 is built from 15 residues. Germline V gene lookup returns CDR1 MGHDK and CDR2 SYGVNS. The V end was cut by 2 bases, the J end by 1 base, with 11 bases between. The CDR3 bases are TGTGCCAGCAGTGAAACCACGACAGGGAACACTGAAGCTTTCTTT. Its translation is CASSETTTGNTEAFF.

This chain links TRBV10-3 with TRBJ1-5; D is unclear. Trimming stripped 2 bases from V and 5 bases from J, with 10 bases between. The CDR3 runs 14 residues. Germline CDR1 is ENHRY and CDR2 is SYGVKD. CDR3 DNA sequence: TGTGCCATCAGTGAGACTGGTCCCCATCAGCCCCAGCATTTT. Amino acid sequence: CAISETGPHQPQHF.

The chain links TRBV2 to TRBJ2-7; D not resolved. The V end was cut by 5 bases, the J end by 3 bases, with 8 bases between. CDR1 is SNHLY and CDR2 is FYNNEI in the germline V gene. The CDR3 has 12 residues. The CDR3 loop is CASSPAFYEQYF. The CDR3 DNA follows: TGTGCCAGCAGTCCAGCCTTCTACGAGCAGTACTTC.

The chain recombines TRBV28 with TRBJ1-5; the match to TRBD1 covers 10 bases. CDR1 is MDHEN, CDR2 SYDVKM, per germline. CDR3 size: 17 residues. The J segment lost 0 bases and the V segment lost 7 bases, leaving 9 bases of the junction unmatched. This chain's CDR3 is CASIRQGADYSNQPQHF. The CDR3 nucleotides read TGTGCCAGCATCCGACAGGGGGCGGATTATAGCAATCAGCCCCAGCATTTT. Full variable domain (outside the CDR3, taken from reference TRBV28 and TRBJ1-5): DVKVTQSSRYLVKRTGEKVFLECVQDMDHENMFWYRQDPGLGLRLIYFSYDVKMKEKGDIPEGYSVSREKKERFSLILESASTNQTSMYLCASIRQGADYSNQPQHFGDGTRLSIL.

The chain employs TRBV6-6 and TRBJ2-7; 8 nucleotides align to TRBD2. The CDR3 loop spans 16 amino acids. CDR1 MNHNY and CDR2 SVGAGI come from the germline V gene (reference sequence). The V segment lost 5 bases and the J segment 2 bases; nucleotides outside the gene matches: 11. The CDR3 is CASSPRSRGETYEQYF. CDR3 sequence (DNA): TGTGCCAGCAGTCCCCGTTCGCGGGGGGAAACCTACGAGCAGTACTTC.

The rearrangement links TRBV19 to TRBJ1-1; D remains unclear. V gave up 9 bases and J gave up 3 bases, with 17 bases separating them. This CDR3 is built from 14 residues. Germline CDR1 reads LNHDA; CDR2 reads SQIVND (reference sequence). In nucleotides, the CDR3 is TGTGCCAGCTTAGGGATCACGGGAGACACTGAAGCTTTCTTT. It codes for CASLGITGDTEAFF.

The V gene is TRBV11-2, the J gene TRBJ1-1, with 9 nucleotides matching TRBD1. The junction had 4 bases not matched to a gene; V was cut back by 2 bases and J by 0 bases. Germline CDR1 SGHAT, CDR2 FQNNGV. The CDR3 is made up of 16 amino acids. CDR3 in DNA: TGTGCCAGCAGCTTAAGGGACAGGGTATTGAACACTGAAGCTTTCTTT. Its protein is CASSLRDRVLNTEAFF.

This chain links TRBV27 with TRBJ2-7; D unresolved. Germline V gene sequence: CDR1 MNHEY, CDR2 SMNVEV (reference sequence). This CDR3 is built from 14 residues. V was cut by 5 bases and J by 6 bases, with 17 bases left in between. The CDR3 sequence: CASSPRQRRCEQYF. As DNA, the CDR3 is TGTGCCAGCAGTCCCCGTCAGCGCCGATGCGAGCAGTACTTC.